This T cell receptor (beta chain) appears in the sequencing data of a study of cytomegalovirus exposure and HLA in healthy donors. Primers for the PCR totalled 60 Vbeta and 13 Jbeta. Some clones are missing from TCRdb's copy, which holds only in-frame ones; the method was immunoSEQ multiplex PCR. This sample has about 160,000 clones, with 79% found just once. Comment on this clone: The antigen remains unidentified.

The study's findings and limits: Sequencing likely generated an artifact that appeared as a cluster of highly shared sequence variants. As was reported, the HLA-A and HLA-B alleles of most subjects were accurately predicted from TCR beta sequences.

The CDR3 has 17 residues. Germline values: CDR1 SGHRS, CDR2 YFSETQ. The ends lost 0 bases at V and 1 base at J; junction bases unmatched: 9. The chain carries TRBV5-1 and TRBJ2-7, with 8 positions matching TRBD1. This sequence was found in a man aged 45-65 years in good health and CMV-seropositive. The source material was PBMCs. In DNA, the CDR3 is TGCGCCAGCAGCTTGGTGCCAGGGGGCTCAAAGTCCTACGAGCAGTACTTC. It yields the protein CASSLVPGGSKSYEQYF.